These 20 T cell receptor beta chains originate from one sample sequenced in a study of cytomegalovirus exposure and HLA in healthy donors. 60 Vbeta and 13 Jbeta primers were used in PCR. Clones were read by immunoSEQ multiplex PCR, and TCRdb kept only the in-frame ones, dropping some. The sample has over 150,000 clones, roughly 78% seen once; the top ten hold about 2.2%. The specimen was PBMCs. These receptors all come from a man aged 35 to 55 in good health and CMV-seronegative.

The gene calls are TRBV10-3 and TRBJ2-7, with TRBD1 matching 7 bases. Germline V gives CDR1 ENHRY, CDR2 SYGVKD. V shed 6 bases, J shed 3 bases, and the junction held 11 bases outside the gene matches. The CDR3 length is 15 residues. The CDR3 is CAIRENRGENYEQYF. The CDR3 nucleotides are TGTGCCATCAGGGAAAACAGGGGAGAGAACTACGAGCAGTACTTC.

The chain joins TRBV5-8 to TRBJ1-5; D is unresolved. The CDR3 has 12 amino acids. Germline V gene lookup returns CDR1 SGHTS and CDR2 YDEGEE. Trimming pared 4 bases from V and 4 bases from J, leaving 6 bases between. The CDR3 loop reads CASSKRNQPQHF. CDR3 DNA sequence: TGTGCCAGCAGCAAGAGAAATCAGCCCCAGCATTTT.

V and J are TRBV6-1 and TRBJ2-2; D unresolved. This CDR3 comprises 15 residues. Trimming took off 8 bases at V and 0 bases at J, with 13 bases between the two ends. Germline lookup yields CDR1 MNHNS and CDR2 SASEGT. The chain's CDR3 is CASEEFLANTGELFF. DNA of the CDR3: TGTGCCAGCGAGGAGTTTCTAGCGAACACCGGGGAGCTGTTTTTT.

The chain employs TRBV15 and TRBJ2-5; a weak D match, TRBD2 (6 bases). The J call is doubtful: the DNA matches TRBJ2-7 better. The CDR3 length is 15 residues. In germline, CDR1 is LNHNV, CDR2 YYDKDF (reference sequence). DNA of the CDR3: TGTGCCACCAGCGATTCTAGCGAGTACTCCTACGAGCAGTACTTC. Translation gives CATSDSSEYSYEQYF.

This chain uses TRBV25-1 with TRBJ2-4, with TRBD1 identical over 8 bases. Trimming removed 5 bases from V and 2 bases from J; junction bases left unmatched: 5. The CDR3 contains 15 residues. The germline gives CDR1 MGHDK, CDR2 SYGVNS. CDR3 residues: CASSQQGVSKNIQYF. CDR3 nucleotides: TGTGCCAGCAGTCAACAGGGGGTCTCCAAAAACATTCAGTACTTC.

The chain combines TRBV15 with TRBJ1-3; no reliable D call. V dropped 4 bases and J dropped 4 bases, with 11 bases sitting between them. Germline V gene data show CDR1 as LNHNV and CDR2 as YYDKDF (reference sequence). The CDR3 length is 14 residues. DNA for the CDR3: TGTGCCACCAGCAACGATCTCCGGGGAAACACCATATATTTT. Translated: CATSNDLRGNTIYF.

This clone was recorded a few times. CDR3 amino acids: CSVAQGASNTEAFF. As DNA, the CDR3 is TGCAGCGTGGCGCAGGGGGCCTCGAACACTGAAGCTTTCTTT. The chain combines TRBV29-1 with TRBJ1-1; the match to TRBD1 covers 8 bases. In germline, CDR1 is SQVTM, CDR2 ANQGSEA. The CDR3 is made up of 14 amino acids. Trimming removed 6 bases from V and 1 base from J; junction bases left unmatched: 7.

The chain links TRBV2 to TRBJ2-2; D may be TRBD2 (5 bases). Germline lookup yields CDR1 SNHLY and CDR2 FYNNEI. V lost 4 bases and J 2 bases, leaving 8 bases between the germline ends. This CDR3 spans 14 amino acids. CDR3 DNA sequence: TGTGCCAGCAGTGGAGGACTTAACACCGGGGAGCTGTTTTTT. Its translation is CASSGGLNTGELFF. Together with reference TRBV2 and TRBJ2-2, the CDR3 gives the full variable domain: EPEVTQTPSHQVTQMGQEVILRCVPISNHLYFYWYRQILGQKVEFLVSFYNNEISEKSEIFDDQFSVERPDGSNFTLKIRSTKLEDSAMYFCASSGGLNTGELFFGEGSRLTVL.

V usage is TRBV2 and J usage is TRBJ1-2; the D gene is possibly TRBD1 (6 bases). The CDR3 is 14 residues long. The germline gives CDR1 SNHLY, CDR2 FYNNEI. The V and J ends lost 2 bases and 8 bases respectively, with 15 bases between them. Written as DNA, the CDR3 is TGTGCCAGCAGTGAACACAGGGCCTTGGAAGGCTACACCTTC. Translation: CASSEHRALEGYTF.

The CDR3 spells CASSDPGLAGGWETQYF. CDR3 DNA sequence: TGTGCCAGCAGTGACCCGGGACTAGCGGGAGGATGGGAGACCCAGTACTTC. The rearrangement uses TRBV27 and TRBJ2-5; 15 positions match TRBD2. The germline CDR1 and CDR2 sequences are MNHEY and SMNVEV (reference sequence). V gave up 5 bases and J gave up 5 bases; unmatched junction bases: 9. The CDR3 has 17 amino acids.

The chain couples TRBV5-4 to TRBJ1-2, with TRBD1 identical over 9 bases. Germline-derived CDR1 and CDR2 are SGHNT and YYREEE (reference sequence). There are 13 residues in the CDR3. With 4 bases clipped from V and 5 bases from J, the junction kept 3 bases outside the gene matches. The CDR3 reads CASSGDRDYGYTF. DNA of the CDR3: TGTGCCAGCAGCGGGGACAGGGATTATGGCTACACCTTC. Using reference TRBV5-4 and TRBJ1-2 for the parts outside the CDR3, the full variable domain is ETGVTQSPTHLIKTRGQQVTLRCSSQSGHNTVSWYQQALGQGPQFIFQYYREEENGRGNFPPRFSGLQFPNYSSELNVNALELDDSALYLCASSGDRDYGYTFGSGTRLTVV.

The chain recombines TRBV7-8 with TRBJ2-1; 7 nucleotides align to TRBD1. The junction had 11 bases not matched to a gene; V was cut back by 3 bases and J by 3 bases. The CDR3 runs 17 residues. Germline V gives CDR1 SGHVS, CDR2 FQNEAQ. This chain's CDR3 is CASSLRGIQGYYNEQFF. The CDR3 region has the DNA TGTGCCAGCAGCTTGCGAGGGATACAGGGGTACTACAATGAGCAGTTCTTC.

CDR3 residues: CASSLTSGSGDTQYF. CDR3 DNA: TGCGCCAGCAGCTTAACTAGCGGGAGCGGTGATACGCAGTATTTT. The V gene is TRBV5-1, the J gene TRBJ2-3; 11 bases match TRBD2. V was pared by 2 bases and J by 6 bases, with 5 bases of the junction left unmatched. Germline V lookup: CDR1 SGHRS, CDR2 YFSETQ. The CDR3 is 15 amino acids.

V is TRBV27 and J is TRBJ2-7, with D maybe TRBD2 (6 bases). CDR1 is MNHEY, CDR2 SMNVEV, per germline (reference sequence). Trimming shortened V by 4 bases and J by 4 bases, and 17 bases separated the two germline ends. The CDR3 is made up of 15 amino acids. CDR3: CASSSGTGERYEQYF. In DNA form, the CDR3 reads TGTGCCAGCAGTTCCGGGACGGGAGAACGATACGAGCAGTACTTC.

This sequence joins TRBV5-6 and TRBJ1-2; D is perhaps TRBD1 (6 bases). Germline loops: CDR1 SGHDT, CDR2 YYEEEE. The CDR3 runs 14 residues. The V end lost 3 bases, the J end lost 4 bases, and 13 bases lay between the germline ends. CDR3 region: CASSSDSMGYGYTF. CDR3 DNA sequence: TGTGCCAGCAGCTCGGACAGCATGGGCTATGGCTACACCTTC.

This chain uses TRBV6-6 with TRBJ1-3, with 7 nucleotides matching TRBD1. Germline CDR1 and CDR2: MNHNY and SVGAGI (reference sequence). V lost 9 bases, J lost 2 bases, and 7 bases stayed unmatched. The CDR3 covers 14 residues. The CDR3 region has the DNA TGTGCCAGTCTTAGGGACAGAGCTGGAAACACCATATATTTT. The encoded protein is CASLRDRAGNTIYF.

This chain joins TRBV11-2 and TRBJ2-7; possibly TRBD2 for D (6 bases). Trimming removed 7 bases from V and 9 bases from J, with 25 bases in between. Germline CDR1 and CDR2: SGHAT and FQNNGV. The CDR3 consists of 15 residues. The CDR3 DNA reads TGTGCCAGCACGATTATCGGGAGTAGCCGAGCTGGGCAGTACTTC. Translation: CASTIIGSSRAGQYF.

CDR3 amino acids: CASSLAQGAGDTQYF. In DNA form, the CDR3 reads TGCGCCAGCAGCTTGGCACAGGGGGCTGGAGATACGCAGTATTTT. The chain employs TRBV5-1 and TRBJ2-3; 9 positions match TRBD1. The CDR3 length is 15 residues. The V gene end was trimmed by 0 bases and the J gene end by 5 bases; junction bases not matched to a gene: 4. From germline, CDR1 is SGHRS and CDR2 YFSETQ.

The sample holds one count of this clone. The gene calls are TRBV7-9 and TRBJ2-5; no reliable D call. CDR1 is SEHNR and CDR2 is FQNEAQ in the germline V gene (reference sequence). The CDR3 runs 15 residues. The V end lost 0 bases, the J end lost 3 bases, and 11 bases lay between the germline ends. CDR3 protein: CASSLAMAGKETQYF. The CDR3 nucleotides are TGTGCCAGCAGCTTAGCGATGGCAGGAAAAGAGACCCAGTACTTC.

In its sample, this clone was seen a few times. The chain carries TRBV7-9 and TRBJ2-7, with TRBD2 matching over 11 bases. CDR3 length equals 17 residues. V shed 5 bases and J 6 bases; nucleotides not matched to a gene: 15. The germline V gene has CDR1 SEHNR and CDR2 FQNEAQ (reference sequence). CDR3 sequence: CASSPISGRAYVSEQYF. CDR3 coding DNA: TGTGCCAGCAGCCCCATTAGCGGGAGGGCCTATGTAAGCGAGCAGTACTTC.